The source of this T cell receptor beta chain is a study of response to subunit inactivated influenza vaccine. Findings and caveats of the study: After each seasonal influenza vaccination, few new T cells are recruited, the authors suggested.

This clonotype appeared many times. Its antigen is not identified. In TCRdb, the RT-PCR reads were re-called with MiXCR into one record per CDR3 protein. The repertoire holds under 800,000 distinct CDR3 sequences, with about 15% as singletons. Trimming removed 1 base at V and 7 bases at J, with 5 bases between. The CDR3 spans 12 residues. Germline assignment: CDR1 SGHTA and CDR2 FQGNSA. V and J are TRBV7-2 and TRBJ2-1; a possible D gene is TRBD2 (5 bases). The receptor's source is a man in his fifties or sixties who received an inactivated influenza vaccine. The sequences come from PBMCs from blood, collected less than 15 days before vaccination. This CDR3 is CASSLVANEQFF. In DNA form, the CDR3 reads TGTGCCAGCAGCTTAGTAGCGAATGAGCAGTTCTTC.